The TCR beta chain described here comes from a study of T cell responses to AZD1222 COVID-19 vaccine. The length of the CDR3 is 14 residues. Deletions cut 0 bases from V and 5 bases from J, with 10 bases between. Germline V gives CDR1 LNHNV, CDR2 YYDKDF (reference sequence). This table comes from immunoSEQ multiplex PCR, and its TCRdb copy is limited to in-frame clones, with some not included. The table shows roughly 180,000 clones, with about 90% occurring only once. This clonotype was sampled from an adult in good health. The chain links TRBV15 to TRBJ1-1, with D unclear. The material was peripheral blood, obtained on day 0 of AZD1222 vaccination. In DNA form, the CDR3 reads TGTGCCACCAGCAGAGATCTTGGAGGGACTGAAGCTTTCTTT. The encoded protein is CATSRDLGGTEAFF.